Below, 2 T cell receptor beta chains from the same sample are listed, as sequenced in a study of T cell responses to AZD1222 COVID-19 vaccine. The assay was immunoSEQ multiplex PCR, and TCRdb's table has in-frame clones only and misses some. This sample has 100,000 to 150,000 clones, with approximately 91% found just once. The starting material was peripheral blood, obtained 28 days after the second AZD1222 dose. The origin of the receptors is an adult who received the AZD1222 COVID-19 vaccine.

The V and J genes are TRBV19 and TRBJ1-2; 7 positions match TRBD1. Germline CDR1 and CDR2: LNHDA and SQIVND (reference sequence). After removal of 5 bases from V and 6 bases from J, the junction contained 12 bases not matched to a gene. The CDR3 has 15 amino acids. The CDR3 DNA sequence: TGTGCCAGTAGTTTTAATTCACAGGGGATGGATGGCTACACCTTC. Residues: CASSFNSQGMDGYTF.

V usage is TRBV5-5 and J usage is TRBJ1-6, with D hard to call. This CDR3 is 14 amino acids long. Germline V CDR1 and CDR2: SGHKS, YYEKEE (reference sequence). Trimming removed 4 bases at V and 7 bases at J, with 12 bases between. As DNA, the CDR3 is TGTGCCAGCAGCGGGAGAACGTCCAATTCACCCCTCCACTTT. Translated: CASSGRTSNSPLHF. The complete variable domain, with remaining parts taken from reference TRBV5-5 and TRBJ1-6, reads DAGVTQSPTHLIKTRGQQVTLRCSPISGHKSVSWYQQVLGQGPQFIFQYYEKEERGRGNFPDRFSARQFPNYSSELNVNALLLGDSALYLCASSGRTSNSPLHFGNGTRLTVT.